This passage covers 28 T cell receptor beta chains from one sample sequenced in a study of regulatory T cells in long-lasting Graves disease. With iRepertoire HTBI primers and Arm-PCR of CDR3 regions, TCR beta libraries were built. TCRdb fed the multiplex PCR reads into MiXCR, producing one record per CDR3 protein. The table has hundreds of thousands of distinct CDR3 sequences, around an eighth seen once. Time point: newly diagnosed GD, antithyroid drugs for less than 3 months. The TCR library was prepared using RNA isolated from PBMCs. Another study also made use of these data, one on T cells in Graves' hyperthyroidism and ophthalmopathy.

The source was peripheral blood mononuclear cells (PBMCs), collected at new diagnosis, from a patient treated with antithyroid drugs. The source is a man in his thirties or forties with Graves disease.

This clonotype showed up many times. The rearrangement uses TRBV6-2 or TRBV6-3 and TRBJ2-1; 9 bases map to TRBD2. The CDR3 extends over 16 amino acids. The germline V gene encodes CDR1 MNHEY and CDR2 SVGEGT. The trim removed 2 bases at V and 9 bases at J, leaving 11 bases unmatched. This CDR3 is CASSYESSGTRGEQFF. In nucleotides, the CDR3 is TGTGCCAGCAGTTACGAGTCTAGCGGGACCCGAGGTGAGCAGTTCTTC.

This clonotype has ten or more counts. The rearrangement joins TRBV5-1 to TRBJ2-7; weak D call: TRBD1 (6 bases). Germline V lookup: CDR1 SGHRS, CDR2 YFSETQ. Trimming removed 0 bases at V and 4 bases at J, with 14 bases between. The CDR3 extends over 15 amino acids. In DNA, the CDR3 is TGCGCCAGCAGCTTGGTGGGTGGCCAGGGGTACGAGCAGTACTTC. This gives the protein CASSLVGGQGYEQYF.

Only a few counts were recorded for this clonotype. The chain is built from TRBV9 and TRBJ1-3; no reliable D call. V shed 4 bases and J shed 0 bases, with 17 bases lying between them. This CDR3 is built from 17 residues. Looked up from germline, CDR1 is SGDLS and CDR2 is YYNGEE. In DNA form, the CDR3 reads TGTGCCAGCAGCCTCCACCCGGCACGGAGCTCTGGAAACACCATATATTTT. Translated: CASSLHPARSSGNTIYF.

As for this clonotype: A much larger clone is a single base away; this may be a read error. The CDR3 loop reads CASSPRRGGEGEIQYF. The CDR3 DNA reads TGTGCCAGCAGTCCCCGCAGAGGGGGAGAAGGAGAGATCCAGTACTTC. The V and J genes are TRBV2 and TRBJ2-1; possible D gene TRBD1, 6 bases. Gene TRBJ2-5 matches the end of the DNA better, so the J call may be wrong. This CDR3 has 16 residues. Germline CDR1 is SNHLY and CDR2 is FYNNEI.

This clonotype showed up many times. The chain employs TRBV12-3 or TRBV12-4 and TRBJ2-5, with 9 bases matching TRBD2. The length of the CDR3 is 15 residues. Unmatched junction bases numbered 10, after V lost 4 bases and J lost 7 bases. CDR3 nucleotides: TGTGCCAGCAGTTCCCGTGCGGGAGGGCTGGGGACCCAGTACTTC. The encoded protein is CASSSRAGGLGTQYF.

This clonotype appeared many times. J is TRBJ2-3 and V is TRBV7-2, with TRBD2 matching over 11 bases. The J segment lost 4 bases and the V segment lost 3 bases, leaving 3 bases of the junction unmatched. The CDR3 is made up of 15 amino acids. The germline V gene encodes CDR1 SGHTA and CDR2 FQGNSA. The CDR3 loop reads CASSFSGRVADTQYF. The CDR3, as DNA: TGTGCCAGCAGCTTTAGCGGGAGGGTCGCAGATACGCAGTATTTT.

This clonotype was seen at least ten times. The V gene is TRBV5-1, the J gene TRBJ2-5; 10 bases match TRBD2. CDR3 length equals 17 residues. J lost 2 bases, V lost 4 bases, and 11 bases had no gene match. Germline V gene data show CDR1 as SGHRS and CDR2 as YFSETQ. CDR3 nucleotide sequence: TGCGCCAGCAGCCGATGGGCTAGCGGGAGTGAACAAGAGACCCAGTACTTC. Translation: CASSRWASGSEQETQYF.

The chain combines TRBV18 with TRBJ2-7; D is unresolved. Germline CDR1 KGHSH, CDR2 LQKENI. Trimming left V 3 bases short and J 0 bases short, with 9 bases between. This CDR3 contains 14 residues. This chain's CDR3 is CASSPGPPSYEQYF. The CDR3 DNA sequence: TGTGCCAGCTCACCGGGCCCTCCCTCCTACGAGCAGTACTTC.

The rearrangement joins TRBV20-1 to TRBJ2-2; unclear D gene. This CDR3 is 14 amino acids long. The V gene's germline CDR1 is DFQATT and CDR2 SNEGSKA (reference sequence). The V gene lost 3 bases and the J gene lost 1 base, with 9 bases spanning the gap. The CDR3 region has the DNA TGCAGTGCTAGTCCACTGGAGAACACCGGGGAGCTGTTTTTT. Amino acid sequence: CSASPLENTGELFF.

As regards this clonotype: This may be a read error, as it is one base from a much larger clone. V is TRBV5-5 and J is TRBJ2-2; D ambiguous. The V gene lost 0 bases and the J gene lost 6 bases, with 3 bases spanning the gap. The germline V gene has CDR1 SGHKS and CDR2 YYEKEE (reference sequence). The CDR3 is 12 amino acids. The CDR3 here is CASSLAAGELFF. DNA of the CDR3: TGTGCCAGCAGCTTGGCGGCCGGGGAGCTGTTTTTT.

The sample holds many counts of this clonotype. The V and J genes are TRBV28 and TRBJ2-7, with D tentatively TRBD1 or TRBD2 (6 bases each). V lost 2 bases to trimming and J lost 2 bases, with 19 bases between them. This CDR3 contains 17 residues. Germline CDR1 reads MDHEN; CDR2 reads SYDVKM. CDR3 in DNA: TGTGCCAGCAGTTTAGAAGGGGGTAGCGGAGGACCCTACGAGCAGTACTTC. Translation gives CASSLEGGSGGPYEQYF.

This clonotype appeared a few times. A much larger clone differs from this one at a single base, so this may be a read error. This chain links TRBV27 with TRBJ1-1; maybe TRBD1 (6 bases). Looked up from germline, CDR1 is MNHEY and CDR2 is SMNVEV (reference sequence). CDR3 length: 15 residues. CDR3 sequence (DNA): TGTACCAGCAGTTTATCACAGGGCTTGAACACTGAAGCTTTCTTT. Translation gives CTSSLSQGLNTEAFF.

In its sample, this clonotype was seen once. The chain recombines TRBV13 with TRBJ2-6; TRBD1 matches 10 bases. This CDR3 has 17 amino acids. J was trimmed by 2 bases and V by 2 bases; bases with no gene match: 3. In germline, CDR1 is PRHDT, CDR2 FYEKMQ (reference sequence). The CDR3 sequence: CASSLRQGAAGANVLTF. As DNA, the CDR3 is TGTGCCAGCAGCTTACGACAGGGGGCGGCTGGGGCCAACGTCCTGACTTTC.

This clonotype occurred a few times. The J gene is TRBJ2-3, the V gene TRBV18; D may be TRBD2 (5 bases). Germline V CDR1 and CDR2: KGHSH, LQKENI. This CDR3 contains 14 residues. Trimming left V 6 bases short and J 5 bases short, with 15 bases between. CDR3 sequence reads: CASSQGSTQDTQYF. CDR3 DNA sequence: TGTGCCAGCTCCCAAGGGAGTACTCAAGATACGCAGTATTTT.

The chain joins TRBV27 to TRBJ1-4; the D is unclear. Germline V gene data show CDR1 as MNHEY and CDR2 as SMNVEV (reference sequence). This CDR3 region has 11 residues. The V and J ends lost 6 bases and 7 bases respectively, with 6 bases between them. CDR3 nucleotide sequence: TGTGCCAGCAGAATAGGTGAAAAACTGTTTTTT. It encodes CASRIGEKLFF.

This clonotype was counted at least ten times. This chain connects TRBV6-1 to TRBJ1-2, with unresolved D. Germline V gives CDR1 MNHNS, CDR2 SASEGT. This CDR3 has 15 amino acids. The V and J ends lost 5 bases and 3 bases respectively, with 16 bases between them. CDR3 sequence: CASSLRREVYYGYTF. DNA of the CDR3: TGTGCCAGCAGTCTCCGACGGGAAGTCTACTATGGCTACACCTTC.

This clonotype was observed many times. The genes are TRBV12-3 or TRBV12-4 and TRBJ2-5, with TRBD2 identical over 9 bases. CDR3 length: 16 amino acids. J lost 1 base, V lost 3 bases, and 6 bases had no gene match. The chain's CDR3 is CASSLELAGSQETQYF. CDR3 DNA: TGTGCCAGCAGTTTGGAGCTAGCGGGATCCCAAGAGACCCAGTACTTC.

In its sample, this clonotype was seen a few times. The chain uses TRBV13 and TRBJ2-7, with D possibly being TRBD1 (7 bases). In germline, CDR1 is PRHDT, CDR2 FYEKMQ (reference sequence). The CDR3 is 14 residues long. Trimming shortened V by 5 bases and J by 0 bases, and 11 bases separated the two germline ends. CDR3 residues: CASSPGDSSYEQYF. The CDR3 bases are TGTGCCAGCAGCCCGGGGGACAGCTCCTACGAGCAGTACTTC.

The J gene is TRBJ2-2, the V gene TRBV3-1; D remains unclear. V gave up 3 bases and J gave up 8 bases, with 7 bases separating them. The CDR3 consists of 12 residues. CDR1 LGHDT and CDR2 YNNKEL come from the germline V gene (reference sequence). The CDR3 here is CASSQVRGELFF. In nucleotides, the CDR3 is TGTGCCAGCAGCCAGGTTCGGGGGGAGCTGTTTTTT.

This clonotype was counted at least ten times. The chain combines TRBV6-5 with TRBJ2-2; TRBD2 agrees at 10 bases. Germline values: CDR1 MNHEY, CDR2 SVGAGI. The CDR3 is 16 residues long. After removal of 4 bases from V and 5 bases from J, the junction contained 7 bases not matched to a gene. CDR3 region: CASSSPLAGRTGELFF. As DNA, the CDR3 is TGTGCCAGCAGTTCCCCACTAGCGGGACGAACCGGGGAGCTGTTTTTT.

Only a few counts were recorded for this clonotype. The rearrangement links TRBV20-1 to TRBJ2-7; 8 bases are shared with TRBD2. The V gene end was trimmed by 3 bases and the J gene end by 5 bases; junction bases not matched to a gene: 15. CDR1 and CDR2 from the germline V gene are DFQATT and SNEGSKA (reference sequence). This CDR3 region has 16 residues. The CDR3 bases are TGCAGTGCTAGGGGAACCGGGACTAGTGGGTTGAACGAGCAGTACTTC. It codes for CSARGTGTSGLNEQYF.

The table lists this clonotype with many counts. The chain recombines TRBV12-3 or TRBV12-4 with TRBJ2-1; TRBD1 matches 10 bases. The CDR3 sequence is 16 residues long. Losses at the gene ends were 5 bases for V and 7 bases for J; bases not matched to a gene: 11. Written as DNA, the CDR3 is TGTGCCAGCAGTCTTAGTGGGACAGGGGCCTCAAATGAGCAGTTCTTC. This encodes CASSLSGTGASNEQFF.

In its sample, this clonotype was seen many times. The V and J genes are TRBV12-3 or TRBV12-4 and TRBJ1-5, with 7 positions matching TRBD1. After removal of 5 bases from V and 3 bases from J, the junction contained 4 bases not matched to a gene. CDR3 length: 14 residues. The CDR3 spells CASSPQGPNQPQHF. The CDR3, as DNA: TGTGCCAGCAGTCCACAGGGGCCCAATCAGCCCCAGCATTTT.

This clonotype was found a few times. The chain combines TRBV10-3 with TRBJ2-6; D is unclear. In germline, CDR1 is ENHRY, CDR2 SYGVKD. The CDR3 runs 15 residues. V shed 2 bases and J shed 0 bases, with 5 bases lying between them. CDR3 sequence: CAISEQSSGANVLTF. Written as DNA, the CDR3 is TGTGCCATCAGTGAGCAGAGCTCTGGGGCCAACGTCCTGACTTTC.

This clonotype was detected ten times or more. The rearrangement uses TRBV14 and TRBJ2-1; TRBD2 aligns across 8 bases. Germline V gene sequence: CDR1 SGHDN, CDR2 FVKESK. V gave up 2 bases and J gave up 10 bases; unmatched junction bases: 13. The CDR3 is 16 amino acids. CDR3 sequence (DNA): TGTGCCAGCAGCCAACTGAAGAGCGGGAGATGGGACGAGCAGTTCTTC. It is translated as CASSQLKSGRWDEQFF.

This clonotype was detected only a few times. The chain has TRBV30 and TRBJ2-7; possible D gene TRBD2, 7 bases. The CDR3 is made up of 13 amino acids. Per the germline V gene, CDR1 is GTSNPN and CDR2 is SVGIG (reference sequence). V was clipped by 0 bases and J by 5 bases, with 11 bases between them. CDR3 coding DNA: TGTGCCTGGAGTGTAGGGGGGGCCGACGAGCAGTACTTC. This sequence encodes CAWSVGGADEQYF.

Turning to this clonotype: As the CDR3 is not closed by the conserved phenylalanine or tryptophan, this likely results from a read error. The limits of the CDR3 on the DNA are not certain, so only TCRdb's listed CDR3 is given. The chain links TRBV30 to TRBJ2-4; the table calls TRBD1, which could not be checked here. Germline lookup yields CDR1 GTSNPN and CDR2 SVGIG (reference sequence). Both ends counted, the CDR3 spans 14 residues. The CDR3 spells CAWGAGTQEQYFGP.

A note on this clonotype: This may come from a read error, since a much larger clone is one base off. V usage is TRBV12-3 or TRBV12-4 and J usage is TRBJ1-6; 8 bases match TRBD1. V trimming: 6 bases; J trimming: 7 bases; junction bases outside the gene matches: 5. The CDR3 has 14 residues. The CDR3, as DNA: TGTGCCAGCAGATCTACAGGGGGGAATTCACCCCTCCACTTT. It specifies CASRSTGGNSPLHF.